These T cell receptor beta chains were read from a single sample in a study of cytomegalovirus exposure and HLA in healthy donors. Repertoires were generated with immunoSEQ multiplex PCR, while TCRdb's copy carries only in-frame clones and drops some. The sample carries some 270,000 clones, approximately 86% recorded once. Material for sequencing was PBMCs. The receptors come from a woman between 18 and 30 years old in good health and CMV-seronegative. Both conserved end residues are part of each CDR3. Each record gives: V gene, D gene, J gene, clone size, CDR3 DNA, CDR3 protein. A D gene is named only where the DNA matches it firmly. Clone size appears in some rows only: once, few, many, or a class for an expanded clone.

>TRBV6-5|.|TRBJ1-4|.
TGTGCCAGCAGTTACGCGGGAGGGGGAAATGAAAAACTGTTTTTT
CASSYAGGGNEKLFF
>TRBV6-5|.|TRBJ2-7|.
TGTGCCAGCAGTTATCAGAGGGCCGGCGAGCAGTACTTC
CASSYQRAGEQYF
>TRBV9|.|TRBJ1-5|.
TGTGCCAGCAGTGACAGGATCGATCAGCCCCAGCATTTT
CASSDRIDQPQHF
>TRBV6-5|TRBD1|TRBJ1-1|.
TGTGCCAGCCGCAAGGGACAGGAGAGGTCTGAAGCTTTCTTT
CASRKGQERSEAFF
>TRBV13|.|TRBJ1-1|.
TGTGCCAGCAGGGCCGGGAGCAACACTGAAGCTTTCTTT
CASRAGSNTEAFF
>TRBV9|.|TRBJ2-5|.
TGTGCCAGCAGCGTAGCTACGTCTAGGCAAGAGACCCAGTACTTC
CASSVATSRQETQYF
>TRBV12-5|TRBD2|TRBJ2-2|.
TGTGCTAGTGGTTTGGCCCGGAGGGTAGCGGGAGTGAACACCGGGGAGCTGTTTTTT
CASGLARRVAGVNTGELFF
>TRBV5-4|TRBD2|TRBJ2-5|.
TGTGCCAGCAGCCTCGGACTAGCGGGACATCGGTACTTC
CASSLGLAGHRYF
>TRBV21-1|.|TRBJ2-7|.
TGTGCCAGCAAGAGCGGGAGAGTCTACGAGCAGTACTTC
CASKSGRVYEQYF
>TRBV7-3|.|TRBJ1-6|.
TGTGCCAGCAGCTTAAGAGGAGGTGGGACACCCCTCCACTTT
CASSLRGGGTPLHF
>TRBV29-1|.|TRBJ1-3|.
TGCAGCGTCGAAGGGGAGGGAAACACCATATATTTT
CSVEGEGNTIYF
>TRBV9|.|TRBJ1-1|.
TGTGCCAGCAGCGTAGTAGACAGCGTGAACACTGAAGCTTTCTTT
CASSVVDSVNTEAFF
>TRBV30|.|TRBJ1-4|.
TGTGCCTGGAGTCCCGGACAGATGGGTGAAAAACTGTTTTTT
CAWSPGQMGEKLFF
>TRBV7-2|.|TRBJ1-5|.
TGTGCCAGCAGCGGAGCTACAGGGACCCGGAGCAATCAGCCCCAGCATTTT
CASSGATGTRSNQPQHF
>TRBV18|.|TRBJ1-6|.
TGTGCCAGCTCTTGGGCCGGGAGGGATTCACCCCTCCACTTT
CASSWAGRDSPLHF
>TRBV6-5|.|TRBJ2-7|.
TGTGCCAGCAGCCTGAGATCCGAGCAGTACTTC
CASSLRSEQYF
>TRBV5-6|TRBD1|TRBJ2-7|.
TGTGCCAGCAGCTTGGAGAACAGGGGGAGACCGAACGAGCAGTACTTC
CASSLENRGRPNEQYF
>TRBV6-5|.|TRBJ2-3|.
TGTGCCAGCAGTTACAGCGGCATCCTCACAGATACGCAGTATTTT
CASSYSGILTDTQYF
>TRBV25-1|.|TRBJ2-7|.
TGTGCCAGCAGTGAGCGGGAAACTTTTTACTACGAGCAGTACTTC
CASSERETFYYEQYF
>TRBV2|.|TRBJ2-7|.
TGTGCCACCCACCACAGGAATTCCTACGAGCAGTACTTC
CATHHRNSYEQYF
>TRBV27|.|TRBJ2-3|.
TGTGCCAGCAGTCCGGGACTCCGCCGGGGCACAGATACGCAGTATTTT
CASSPGLRRGTDTQYF
>TRBV7-2|TRBD2|TRBJ2-7|.
TGTGCCAGCAGCCTCAGGACTAGCGGGGGCGGGGAGCAGTACTTC
CASSLRTSGGGEQYF
>TRBV19|.|TRBJ1-1|.
TGTGCCACCCGTCCCGGGGGTGGCTCCACTGAAGCTTTCTTT
CATRPGGGSTEAFF
>TRBV27|.|TRBJ1-2|.
TGTGCCAGCAGTTTAGAGAGAAACTCTAACTATGGCTACACCTTC
CASSLERNSNYGYTF
>TRBV7-3|.|TRBJ1-1|.
TGTGCCAGCAGCTCAGACAGGAACACTGAAGCTTTCTTT
CASSSDRNTEAFF
>TRBV6-5|.|TRBJ1-1|.
TGTGCCAGCAGTTACTCAGGGGGGAACACTGAAGCTTTCTTT
CASSYSGGNTEAFF
>TRBV10-3|.|TRBJ1-2|once
TGTGCCATCAGTGTTAGAGACACTAACTATGGCTACACCTTC
CAISVRDTNYGYTF